Listed here is a single TCR beta chain. Its antigen remains unknown. The data were produced by immunoSEQ multiplex PCR, yet TCRdb's version contains in-frame clones alone and is incomplete. The sample carries about 190,000 clones, 90% to 95% recorded once. The data were taken from a study of T cell responses to AZD1222 COVID-19 vaccine. Findings of the study overall: Repertoire sampling happened only post peak T cell response. The breadth and depth of Spike-specific TCRs increased once two AZD1222 doses had been given. Researchers report vaccine-associated CD4 TCRs spanning spike, with dominance at 160-218 and 743-854.

There are 11 residues in the CDR3. The germline V gene has CDR1 SEHNR and CDR2 FQNEAQ (reference sequence). The V gene lost 11 bases and the J gene lost 1 base, with 9 bases spanning the gap. This rearrangement joins TRBV7-9 to TRBJ2-7; possibly TRBD2 for D (5 bases). The TCR was taken from an adult in good health. The specimen comprised peripheral blood, sampled on day 0 of AZD1222 vaccination. Here the CDR3 reads CAGRESYEQYF. Here the CDR3 DNA reads TGTGCCGGAAGGGAGTCCTACGAGCAGTACTTC.